Described below is a single TCR beta chain sequence and its context. The junction had 5 bases not matched to a gene; V was cut back by 4 bases and J by 3 bases. From germline, CDR1 is MDHEN and CDR2 SYDVKM. This CDR3 is built from 15 residues. The data originate from a study of CD8 T cells in Susac syndrome. A quantity of roughly 0.5 to 1 ug RNA underwent reverse transcription using random hexamers. TCRdb used MiXCR to reprocess the immunoSEQ multiplex PCR reads, holding one entry per CDR3 protein. Of about 210,000 distinct CDR3 sequences in the sample, roughly 96% were seen once. The sequence was obtained from a human donor with multiple sclerosis. The sample consisted of CD4+ T cells from PBMCs. The chain combines TRBV28 with TRBJ1-5, with 8 bases that match TRBD1. The CDR3 sequence is CASSSGQGYNQPQHF. Here the CDR3 DNA reads TGTGCCAGCAGTTCAGGACAGGGCTACAATCAGCCCCAGCATTTT.